The clone carrying this TCR beta chain was seen more than once but under ten times. The antigen remains undetermined. Germline loops: CDR1 SGHRS, CDR2 YFSETQ. V was pared by 0 bases and J by 2 bases, with 6 bases of the junction left unmatched. CDR3 length: 16 residues. This sample was included in a study of HIV-infected children after antiretroviral therapy interruption. The wider study: Continuous-treatment children had median age around 8 years, interruption 9 to 10 years. Interruption-arm sampling covered weeks 0, 12, interruption end (24 or 48), and about 3 years post-study. The study's findings and limits: Sorted CD45RA+ naive cells might include minor non-naive CD45RA+ cells.

Treatment of the sample: PENTA 11 planned treatment interruption arm or continuous ART arm. Sorting from thawed PBMCs isolated naive CD4+ CD45RA+ CD45RO- T cells. The TCR library was built from RNA with a 3' RACE protocol and unique molecular identifiers. TCRdb independently ran MiXCR on the 3' RACE reads; one entry per CDR3 protein. The sample includes some 90,000 distinct CDR3 sequences, under 8% of them seen just once. The source was CD45RA+ CD4+ T cells from PBMCs, pooled from several time points, collected from a donor given antiretroviral therapy, either interrupted or continuous. Subset denoted: naive CD4+ CD45RA+ CD45RO- T cells. The source of this sequence is a pool of human donors with HIV. The V gene is TRBV5-1, the J gene TRBJ2-3; 7 bases match TRBD2. CDR3 sequence reads: CASSLGLAAFTDTQYF. The CDR3, as DNA: TGCGCCAGCAGCTTGGGACTAGCAGCCTTCACAGATACGCAGTATTTT. The whole variable domain, filled in from reference TRBV5-1 and TRBJ2-3, reads KAGVTQTPRYLIKTRGQQVTLSCSPISGHRSVSWYQQTPGQGLQFLFEYFSETQRNKGNFPGRFSGRQFSNSRSEMNVSTLELGDSALYLCASSLGLAAFTDTQYFGPGTRLTVL.